Listed below are T cell receptor beta chains from one sample, sequenced in a study of T cell responses to AZD1222 COVID-19 vaccine. TCRdb's table, derived via immunoSEQ multiplex PCR, lists solely in-frame clones and lacks some. The sample consists of about 100,000 clones, 87% of them appearing once. The input for sequencing was peripheral blood, taken on day 0 of AZD1222 vaccination. These receptors were obtained from an adult in good health. CDR3s include the opening cysteine and the closing phenylalanine or tryptophan. The order of the fields is V gene, clone size, D gene, J gene, CDR3 DNA, CDR3 protein. The D gene is left open where the match is weak. The listing skips clone size in some rows; elsewhere it reads once, few, many or a size class.

>TRBV5-1|-|-|TRBJ2-5
TGCGCCAGCAGCTCCGGGACGCCGAGGGAGACCCAGTACTTC
CASSSGTPRETQYF
>TRBV2|-|-|TRBJ1-6
TGTGCCAGCAGCGCCCTAGCTTCACCCCTCCACTTT
CASSALASPLHF
>TRBV2|few|-|TRBJ1-5
TGTGCCAGCAGGATGGCTGGCAATCAGCCCCAGCATTTT
CASRMAGNQPQHF
>TRBV18|-|-|TRBJ2-3
TGTGCCAGCTCACCACTGAGGGTGAGCACAGATACGCAGTATTTT
CASSPLRVSTDTQYF
>TRBV5-5|-|-|TRBJ2-7
TGTGCCAGCAGCCCGCCAACTGCTGCCTACGAGCAGTACTTC
CASSPPTAAYEQYF
>TRBV6-6|-|-|TRBJ1-1
TGTGCCAGCAGTTACCCACACGGATCGAACACTGAAGCTTTCTTT
CASSYPHGSNTEAFF
>TRBV4-3|-|TRBD2|TRBJ2-6
TGCGCCAGCAGCCAAGATATCGGGGGGGCTGGGGCCAACGTCCTGACTTTC
CASSQDIGGAGANVLTF
>TRBV19|few|-|TRBJ1-4
TGTGCCAGTAGTACCGGCCAAGGGAGTGAAAAACTGTTTTTT
CASSTGQGSEKLFF
>TRBV6-2/TRBV6-3|-|-|TRBJ2-3
TGTGCCAGCAGTTACCGGCGGGACACCCGCACAGATACGCAGTATTTT
CASSYRRDTRTDTQYF
>TRBV3-1/TRBV3-2|-|TRBD1|TRBJ1-5
TGTGCCAGCAGCCCCATGGGCGACTACAGGGGGCTTAATCAGCCCCAGCATTTT
CASSPMGDYRGLNQPQHF
>TRBV28|-|TRBD1|TRBJ1-2
TGTGCCAGCAGTTTCGCCGACAGGGTGGCCTATGGCTACACCTTC
CASSFADRVAYGYTF
>TRBV7-7|few|TRBD1|TRBJ2-3
TGTGCCAGCAGCCCCGGGACAGGGCCCACAGATACGCAGTATTTT
CASSPGTGPTDTQYF
>TRBV19|-|-|TRBJ2-1
TGTGCCAGTAGTCTGTATTTGGTGAACGGTGAGCAGTTCTTC
CASSLYLVNGEQFF
>TRBV14|once|TRBD1|TRBJ2-1
TGTGCCAGCAGCCGACGGCAGGGGGAATACAATGAGCAGTTCTTC
CASSRRQGEYNEQFF
>TRBV27|-|-|TRBJ1-4
TGTGCCAGCGCGACAGTGCCGAATGAAAAACTGTTTTTT
CASATVPNEKLFF
>TRBV14|-|-|TRBJ1-6
TGTGCCAGCAGCCAGGGACGGAATAATTCACCCCTCCACTTT
CASSQGRNNSPLHF
>TRBV3-1/TRBV3-2|-|-|TRBJ1-2
TGTGCCAGCAGTCAACGGACCGCGCCGGATGGCTACACCTTC
CASSQRTAPDGYTF
>TRBV28|-|-|TRBJ2-5
TGTGCCAGCAGCCCCGGGACCGCCCAAGAGACCCAGTACTTC
CASSPGTAQETQYF
>TRBV5-1|-|-|TRBJ1-1
TGCGCCAGCAGCTTGATGGGGCAAACTGAAGCTTTCTTT
CASSLMGQTEAFF
>TRBV7-9|once|-|TRBJ1-1
TGTGCCAGCAGCTACTATCCAGGGGATGAAGCTTTCTTT
CASSYYPGDEAFF